This T cell receptor (beta chain) derives from a study of blood T cells in healthy people across ages. Findings and limits, study-wide: The CMV status of each donor remained undetermined, and this could have confounded shifts in expanded clonotypes.

The ends lost 1 base at V and 6 bases at J; junction bases unmatched: 8. In germline, CDR1 is MGHRA, CDR2 YSYEKL. This CDR3 contains 16 residues. Ten or more counts support this clonotype. Its specificity is unknown. It was with a sample-barcoded 5' primer and a J-beta primer mix that a second PCR of roughly 7 to 12 cycles was run. TCRdb re-derived calls from the 5' RACE reads in MiXCR, one entry per CDR3 protein. The table records about 1,800,000 distinct CDR3 sequences, about 30% of them present only once. The sample taken for sequencing was blood. The source is a young woman in good health. V is TRBV4-1 and J is TRBJ2-5; 10 nucleotides line up with TRBD2. This CDR3 reads CASSQGVAGGQKTQYF. The CDR3, as DNA: TGCGCCAGCAGCCAAGGAGTAGCGGGGGGACAAAAGACCCAGTACTTC.